The sequence of this T cell receptor (beta chain) was determined in a study of cytomegalovirus exposure and HLA in healthy donors. Study-level points and caveats: An analysis was carried out later, and it reportedly showed fewer N-insertions in an Asian-associated ancestry cluster than the roughly 700-donor mean.

Worth noting for this clone: Its matching antigen is unknown.

The study ran its PCR with 60 Vbeta and 13 Jbeta primers. Method: immunoSEQ multiplex PCR; TCRdb's copy keeps in-frame clones and lacks some. The sample consists of about 130,000 clones, roughly 8.8% of them appearing once. J was trimmed by 3 bases and V by 5 bases; bases with no gene match: 3. Looked up from germline, CDR1 is LNHDA and CDR2 is SQIVND (reference sequence). The CDR3 covers 13 residues. The rearrangement links TRBV19 to TRBJ1-2; 7 nucleotides align to TRBD1. The sample comprised PBMCs. The sequence was collected from a woman in her thirties or forties in good health and CMV-seropositive. This CDR3 is CASSLGTDYGYTF. The DNA for the CDR3 is TGTGCCAGTAGTTTAGGGACAGACTATGGCTACACCTTC.